A single sample gave rise to the 8 T cell receptor beta chains below, sequenced in a study of blood T cell repertoires in COVID-19. Method: immunoSEQ multiplex PCR; TCRdb's copy keeps in-frame clones and lacks some. The data hold over 100,000 clones, with around 89% observed a single time. Material: peripheral blood. All receptors derive from a human donor in a cohort sampled during active COVID-19.

The rearrangement uses TRBV28 and TRBJ2-2, with 7 bases matching TRBD1. This CDR3 region has 15 residues. With V trimmed by 3 bases and J by 1 base, 2 bases remained unmatched. Germline lookup yields CDR1 MDHEN and CDR2 SYDVKM. Here the CDR3 reads CASSFHRGNTGELFF. The CDR3 nucleotides are TGTGCCAGCAGTTTTCACAGGGGGAACACCGGGGAGCTGTTTTTT. Drawing the rest from reference TRBV28 and TRBJ2-2, the complete variable domain is DVKVTQSSRYLVKRTGEKVFLECVQDMDHENMFWYRQDPGLGLRLIYFSYDVKMKEKGDIPEGYSVSREKKERFSLILESASTNQTSMYLCASSFHRGNTGELFFGEGSRLTVL.

This clone is a singleton in its sample. The chain couples TRBV14 to TRBJ1-2, with 7 bases lining up with TRBD1. This CDR3 region has 16 residues. V lost 1 base, J lost 2 bases, and 7 bases stayed unmatched. CDR1 is SGHDN and CDR2 is FVKESK in the germline V gene. The CDR3 sequence: CASSQGGQELNYGYTF. For the CDR3, the DNA is TGTGCCAGCAGCCAAGGAGGACAGGAATTGAACTATGGCTACACCTTC.

The V call is TRBV28, the J call TRBJ2-7; 10 bases align to TRBD1. J lost 5 bases, V lost 5 bases, and 9 bases had no gene match. The germline gives CDR1 MDHEN, CDR2 SYDVKM. The CDR3 consists of 15 residues. CDR3 amino acids: CASSILTGGLNEQYF. In DNA form, the CDR3 reads TGTGCCAGCAGTATACTGACAGGGGGCCTAAACGAGCAGTACTTC.

CDR3 loop: CASSGASNTEAFF. CDR3 DNA: TGTGCCAGCAGCGGGGCCTCCAACACTGAAGCTTTCTTT. The chain joins TRBV4-2 to TRBJ1-1, with a tentative D call TRBD1 (5 bases). V lost 5 bases and J 2 bases, leaving 9 bases between the germline ends. This CDR3 is 13 amino acids long. Germline V gene sequence: CDR1 LGHNA, CDR2 YNFKEQ.

The V gene is TRBV14, the J gene TRBJ2-7; D not resolved. Germline values: CDR1 SGHDN, CDR2 FVKESK. The V end was cut by 0 bases, the J end by 4 bases, with 7 bases between. The CDR3 sequence is 13 residues long. The CDR3 nucleotides read TGTGCCAGCAGCCAAGATACGAGATACGAGCAGTACTTC. Protein sequence: CASSQDTRYEQYF.

This rearrangement joins TRBV3-1 (or the pseudogene TRBV3-2) to TRBJ2-2; 11 bases match TRBD2. The CDR3 is 20 amino acids. Trimming at V came to 0 bases and at J to 3 bases, leaving 12 bases not matched to a gene. Germline CDR1 is LGHDT and CDR2 is YNNKEL (reference sequence). In DNA form, the CDR3 reads TGTGCCAGCAGCCAAGATATTGGGGCTAGCGGGAGGCGCGACACCGGGGAGCTGTTTTTT. Translated: CASSQDIGASGRRDTGELFF.

The V gene is TRBV11-2, the J gene TRBJ1-6; D may be TRBD1 (6 bases). Trimming removed 5 bases at V and 8 bases at J, with 22 bases between. This CDR3 is built from 17 residues. Looked up from germline, CDR1 is SGHAT and CDR2 is FQNNGV. The CDR3 nucleotides are TGTGCCAGCAGCCCCGGGGTGGGGGCTGGTTTCTATTCACCCCTCCACTTT. It codes for CASSPGVGAGFYSPLHF.

This clone showed up just once. The chain has TRBV16 and TRBJ2-1, with TRBD2 matching 10 bases. V shed 8 bases and J 10 bases; nucleotides not matched to a gene: 5. The CDR3 totals 12 residues. Germline V CDR1 and CDR2: KGHSY, FQNENV. CDR3 sequence reads: CASGKAGGEQFF. The CDR3 DNA sequence: TGTGCCAGCGGCAAAGCGGGGGGGGAGCAGTTCTTC.